This TCR beta chain was profiled in a study of T cells in localized non-small cell lung cancer. Measured with immunoSEQ multiplex PCR; TCRdb has only the in-frame clones, and not every one. The sample lists 65,000 or so clones; 80% to 90% were seen once. V lost 2 bases to trimming and J lost 1 base, with 5 bases between them. The germline CDR1 and CDR2 sequences are SGHDN and FVKESK. This CDR3 has 13 residues. This receptor was identified in a man aged 35-75 years with stage II lung adenocarcinoma. The chain recombines TRBV14 with TRBJ1-1; unclear D gene. The sequencing here drew on PBMCs, taken before any cancer treatment. DNA of the CDR3: TGTGCCAGCAGCCAACAGGCGAACACTGAAGCTTTCTTT. Its translation: CASSQQANTEAFF.